A selection of T cell receptor beta chains follows, all from one sample in a study of blood T cell repertoires in COVID-19. Method: immunoSEQ multiplex PCR; TCRdb's copy keeps in-frame clones and lacks some. The table records roughly 140,000 clones, approximately 83% of them present only once. Sequenced material: peripheral blood. The origin of the receptors is a woman aged 60-75 years with COVID-19, enrolled during active disease. Each CDR3 is given with its conserved first and last residue. The order of the fields is clone size, D gene, V gene, J gene, CDR3 DNA, CDR3 protein. The D gene is left open where the match is weak. Rows give clone size only sometimes, using once, few, many, or a class for an expanded clone.

size: NA
D: TRBD2
V: TRBV5-1
J: TRBJ2-2
DNA: TGCGCCAGCAACTCTGGCGGGGGGGCCAGGACCGGGGAGCTGTTTTTT
CDR3: CASNSGGGARTGELFF

size: NA
D: TRBD2
V: TRBV3-1/TRBV3-2
J: TRBJ2-3
DNA: TGTGCCAGCTCCCGGACTAGCGACACAGATACGCAGTATTTT
CDR3: CASSRTSDTDTQYF

size: NA
D: TRBD1
V: TRBV29-1
J: TRBJ1-2
DNA: TGCAGCGCAACCGGGACAGGGGGCGGAAACTTCTATGGCTACACCTTC
CDR3: CSATGTGGGNFYGYTF

size: once
D: NA
V: TRBV6-6
J: TRBJ1-1
DNA: TGTGCCAGCAGTCCCAGGGAGGGCACTGAAGCTTTCTTT
CDR3: CASSPREGTEAFF

size: NA
D: NA
V: TRBV9
J: TRBJ1-1
DNA: TGTGCCAGCAGCCTTAATCCCCGGGCCAGGGGCCCCCAAAACACTGAAGCTTTCTTT
CDR3: CASSLNPRARGPQNTEAFF

size: NA
D: NA
V: TRBV25-1
J: TRBJ1-1
DNA: TGTGCCAGCAGGCCTGGGGCCGGCACTGAAGCTTTCTTT
CDR3: CASRPGAGTEAFF

size: NA
D: NA
V: TRBV12-3/TRBV12-4
J: TRBJ1-3
DNA: TGTGCCAGCAGTTTAAACAGTGGAAACACCATATATTTT
CDR3: CASSLNSGNTIYF

size: NA
D: TRBD2
V: TRBV7-9
J: TRBJ2-1
DNA: TGTGCCAGCAGCTCCGCCCGGGGGCGGGGGGGTTTCAATGAGCAGTTCTTC
CDR3: CASSSARGRGGFNEQFF

size: once
D: NA
V: TRBV6-1
J: TRBJ1-4
DNA: TGTGCCAGCAGTTCCCTTAATGAAAAACTGTTTTTT
CDR3: CASSSLNEKLFF

size: NA
D: NA
V: TRBV20-1
J: TRBJ1-2
DNA: TGCAGTGCTAGGGCGGACTATGGCTACACCTTC
CDR3: CSARADYGYTF

size: once
D: TRBD1
V: TRBV7-3
J: TRBJ1-6
DNA: TGTGCCAGCAGCTTAACGGCAGGGGGGACCTATGAACCCCTCCACTTT
CDR3: CASSLTAGGTYEPLHF

size: once
D: TRBD1
V: TRBV5-6
J: TRBJ1-1
DNA: TGTGCCAGCAGCCTAGACAGGGCCACTGAAGCTTTCTTT
CDR3: CASSLDRATEAFF

size: NA
D: NA
V: TRBV7-2
J: TRBJ2-3
DNA: TGTGCCAGCAGCCCCCAGGGCCTCACAGATACGCAGTATTTT
CDR3: CASSPQGLTDTQYF

size: NA
D: TRBD2
V: TRBV7-2
J: TRBJ2-5
DNA: TGTGCCAGCAGCGCCTCGGGGGCTAGCGGGGCCCAGTACTTC
CDR3: CASSASGASGAQYF

size: NA
D: TRBD1
V: TRBV27
J: TRBJ1-6
DNA: TGTGCCAGCATTGATGGAGACAGGGGGCATTCACCCCTCCACTTT
CDR3: CASIDGDRGHSPLHF

size: NA
D: NA
V: TRBV30
J: TRBJ1-2
DNA: TGTGCCTGGACCACCCTTTCGCAAGCTGGCTACACCTTC
CDR3: CAWTTLSQAGYTF

size: NA
D: NA
V: TRBV3-1/TRBV3-2
J: TRBJ2-1
DNA: TGTGCCAGCAGCCAAGAGGAGAAGGGGGGGTACAATGAGCAGTTCTTC
CDR3: CASSQEEKGGYNEQFF

size: NA
D: TRBD2
V: TRBV3-1/TRBV3-2
J: TRBJ2-5
DNA: TGTGCCAGCAGCCAAGTGGGGGGAGGGGAGACCCAGTACTTC
CDR3: CASSQVGGGETQYF

size: NA
D: NA
V: TRBV7-9
J: TRBJ2-7
DNA: TGTGCCAGCAGCTCCTCCCTGGACAGCCTAACAGGCGAGCAGTACTTC
CDR3: CASSSSLDSLTGEQYF

size: NA
D: TRBD1
V: TRBV24-1
J: TRBJ1-1
DNA: TGTGCCACCAGTGATTTACCCCGACAGGGGCCGAACACTGAAGCTTTCTTT
CDR3: CATSDLPRQGPNTEAFF

size: NA
D: TRBD1
V: TRBV6-6
J: TRBJ2-2
DNA: TGTGCCAGCAGTTACCGGACAGGGTTCGGGGAGCTGTTTTTT
CDR3: CASSYRTGFGELFF

size: NA
D: TRBD1
V: TRBV7-9
J: TRBJ1-1
DNA: TGTGCCAGCAGCTTATTACAGGGGACCACTGAAGCTTTCTTT
CDR3: CASSLLQGTTEAFF

size: NA
D: TRBD1
V: TRBV27
J: TRBJ2-1
DNA: TGTGCCAGCAGTCCCTGGACAGGGTCTAGGGAAAGCAGGAGCAATGAGCAGTTCTTC
CDR3: CASSPWTGSRESRSNEQFF

size: NA
D: TRBD2
V: TRBV5-4
J: TRBJ2-5
DNA: TGTGCCAGCAGCTTGGGGGCGGGGGGTGAGACCCAGTACTTC
CDR3: CASSLGAGGETQYF

size: NA
D: TRBD1
V: TRBV7-9
J: TRBJ1-5
DNA: TGTGCCAGCAGCTTAGGGGACAGGGGGAGCAATCAGCCCCAGCATTTT
CDR3: CASSLGDRGSNQPQHF

size: NA
D: TRBD2
V: TRBV5-8
J: TRBJ2-5
DNA: TGTGCCAGCAGCTTGGGTCTAGCGGATCAAGAGACCCAGTACTTC
CDR3: CASSLGLADQETQYF

size: once
D: NA
V: TRBV21-1
J: TRBJ2-1
DNA: TGTGCCAGCAGCTCACGGACTAGCGGGGGGGCGGCTTCTTCCTACAATGAGCAGTTCTTC
CDR3: CASSSRTSGGAASSYNEQFF

size: NA
D: NA
V: TRBV9
J: TRBJ1-1
DNA: TGTGCCAGCAGCGTAGGTCCAGGTATAGAAGCTTTCTTT
CDR3: CASSVGPGIEAFF

size: NA
D: TRBD2
V: TRBV10-3
J: TRBJ2-3
DNA: TGTGCCACCGCCGGGACTAGTGCATCCGATACGCAGTATTTT
CDR3: CATAGTSASDTQYF

size: once
D: NA
V: TRBV3-1/TRBV3-2
J: TRBJ1-6
DNA: TGTGCCAGCAGCCCACCGGGAGTTGATAATTCACCCCTCCACTTT
CDR3: CASSPPGVDNSPLHF

size: NA
D: TRBD1
V: TRBV11-3
J: TRBJ1-5
DNA: TGTGCCAGCAGCTACAGGGGGGCAAATCAGCCCCAGCATTTT
CDR3: CASSYRGANQPQHF

size: NA
D: TRBD2
V: TRBV4-2
J: TRBJ2-3
DNA: TGTGCCAGCAGGCAAATCGCGGGGGGTCCCCCTAGCACAGATACGCAGTATTTT
CDR3: CASRQIAGGPPSTDTQYF

size: NA
D: TRBD1
V: TRBV7-8
J: TRBJ1-2
DNA: TGTGCCAGCAGCCCGAGGACAGGGAGTAATGTGGGCTATGGCTACACCTTC
CDR3: CASSPRTGSNVGYGYTF

size: NA
D: NA
V: TRBV7-2
J: TRBJ2-7
DNA: TGTGCCAGCAGCTTAGTCGTGTCTGCCTACGAGCAGTACTTC
CDR3: CASSLVVSAYEQYF

size: NA
D: NA
V: TRBV2
J: TRBJ2-7
DNA: TGTGCCAGCAGCAGAGAGGGGGGGGCCCTCTCCTACGAGCAGTACTTC
CDR3: CASSREGGALSYEQYF

size: NA
D: NA
V: TRBV3-1/TRBV3-2
J: TRBJ1-1
DNA: TGTGCCAGCAGCCAAGCCCTACCAGGGTACACTGAAGCTTTCTTT
CDR3: CASSQALPGYTEAFF

size: NA
D: TRBD2
V: TRBV18
J: TRBJ2-2
DNA: TGTGCCAGCTCACCACGCCTAGCGGGGGACGGCACCGGGGAGCTGTTTTTT
CDR3: CASSPRLAGDGTGELFF

size: NA
D: NA
V: TRBV7-8
J: TRBJ1-5
DNA: TGTGCCAGCAGCTTAGCAGGGGAGGTCGGTCAGCCCCAGCATTTT
CDR3: CASSLAGEVGQPQHF

size: NA
D: NA
V: TRBV19
J: TRBJ2-5
DNA: TGTGCCAGTAGTATAGATCTCGGTAGCTTAAATCCAGAGACCCAGTACTTC
CDR3: CASSIDLGSLNPETQYF

size: NA
D: NA
V: TRBV5-4
J: TRBJ1-2
DNA: TGTGCCAGCAGCCCGGGTGGGACACCAAGTCAGGGCTACACCTTC
CDR3: CASSPGGTPSQGYTF

size: NA
D: TRBD1
V: TRBV27
J: TRBJ2-2
DNA: TGTGCCAGCAGCCTGGGACAGGGGCCCCGCTACAACACCGGGGAGCTGTTTTTT
CDR3: CASSLGQGPRYNTGELFF

size: NA
D: TRBD1
V: TRBV4-2
J: TRBJ1-1
DNA: TGTGCCAGCAGCCAAGTCGACAGGGAGCGGTGGGACACTGAAGCTTTCTTT
CDR3: CASSQVDRERWDTEAFF

size: NA
D: NA
V: TRBV19
J: TRBJ1-1
DNA: TGTGCCAGTAGTAGTGGGGGGGGCACTGAAGCTTTCTTT
CDR3: CASSSGGGTEAFF